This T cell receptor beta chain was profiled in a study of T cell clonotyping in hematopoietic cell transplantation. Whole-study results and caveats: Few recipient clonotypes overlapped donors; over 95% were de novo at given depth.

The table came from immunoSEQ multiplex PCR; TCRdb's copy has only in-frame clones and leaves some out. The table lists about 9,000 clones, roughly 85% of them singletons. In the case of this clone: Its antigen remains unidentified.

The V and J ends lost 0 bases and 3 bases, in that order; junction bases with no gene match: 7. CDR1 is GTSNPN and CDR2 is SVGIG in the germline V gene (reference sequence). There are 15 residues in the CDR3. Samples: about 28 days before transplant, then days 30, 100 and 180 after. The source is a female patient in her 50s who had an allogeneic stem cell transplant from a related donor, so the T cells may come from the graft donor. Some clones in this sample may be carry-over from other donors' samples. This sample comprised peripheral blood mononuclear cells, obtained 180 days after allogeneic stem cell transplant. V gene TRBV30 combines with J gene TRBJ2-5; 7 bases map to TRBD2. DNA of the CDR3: TGTGCCTGGAGTGTACAAGGGACTATGAAAGAGACCCAGTACTTC. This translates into CAWSVQGTMKETQYF.